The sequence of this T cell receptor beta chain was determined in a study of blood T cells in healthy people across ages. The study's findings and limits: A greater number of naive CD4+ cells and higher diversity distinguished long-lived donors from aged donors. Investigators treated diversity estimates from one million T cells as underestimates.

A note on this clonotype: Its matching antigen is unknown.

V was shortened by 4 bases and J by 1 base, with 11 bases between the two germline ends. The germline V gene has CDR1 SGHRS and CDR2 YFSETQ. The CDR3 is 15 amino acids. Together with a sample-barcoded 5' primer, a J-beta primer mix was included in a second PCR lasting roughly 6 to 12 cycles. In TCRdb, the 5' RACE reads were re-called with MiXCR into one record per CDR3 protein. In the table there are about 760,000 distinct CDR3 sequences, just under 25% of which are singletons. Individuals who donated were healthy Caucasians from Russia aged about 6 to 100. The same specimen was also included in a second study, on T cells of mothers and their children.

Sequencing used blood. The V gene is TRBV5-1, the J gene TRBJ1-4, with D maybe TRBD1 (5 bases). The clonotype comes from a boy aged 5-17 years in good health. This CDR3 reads CASSPTGVTNEKLFF. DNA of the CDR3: TGCGCCAGCAGCCCGACGGGGGTAACTAATGAAAAACTGTTTTTT.